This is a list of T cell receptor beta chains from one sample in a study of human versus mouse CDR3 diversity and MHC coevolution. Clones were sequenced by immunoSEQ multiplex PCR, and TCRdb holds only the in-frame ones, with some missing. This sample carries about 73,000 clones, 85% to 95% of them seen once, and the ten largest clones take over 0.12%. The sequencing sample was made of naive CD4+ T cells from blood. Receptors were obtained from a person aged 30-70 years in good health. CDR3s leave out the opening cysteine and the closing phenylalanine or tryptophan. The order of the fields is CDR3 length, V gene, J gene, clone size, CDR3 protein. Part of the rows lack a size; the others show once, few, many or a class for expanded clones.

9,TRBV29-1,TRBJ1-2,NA,SVDRGGGYT
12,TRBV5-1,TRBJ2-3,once,ASSSGQSTDTQY
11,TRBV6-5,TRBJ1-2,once,ASSEGAYRGYT
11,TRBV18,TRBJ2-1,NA,ASSLQGDNEQF
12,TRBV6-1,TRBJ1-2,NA,ASSSTGGRGGYT
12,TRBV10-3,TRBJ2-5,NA,AISGVKTGETQY
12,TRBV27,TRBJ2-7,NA,ASRLAGGGPEQY
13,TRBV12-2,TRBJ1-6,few,ASRFRSRVGSPLH
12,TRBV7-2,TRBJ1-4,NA,ASSLRRANEKLF
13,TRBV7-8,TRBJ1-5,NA,ASSSLDRGHQPQH
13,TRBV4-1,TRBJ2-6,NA,ASSHPGTGEFVLT
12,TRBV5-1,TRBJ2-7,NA,ASSSGTALYEQY
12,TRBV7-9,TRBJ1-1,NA,ASSLERRNTEAF
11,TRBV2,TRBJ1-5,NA,ASSEQGYQPQH
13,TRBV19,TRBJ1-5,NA,ASSIRQGGNQPQH
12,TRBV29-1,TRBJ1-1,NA,SVRQGRPNTEAF